Shown below are 13 T cell receptor beta chains from a single sample sequenced in a study of T cells after yellow fever vaccination. One entry per CDR3 protein results from TCRdb running MiXCR on the 5' RACE reads. The sample lists a few hundred thousand distinct CDR3 sequences, 17% occurring once. The specimen was PBMCs, collected about 5 days after the first yellow fever vaccination. The receptors come from a man between 18 and 29 years old who received the YFV17D yellow fever vaccine.

The V and J genes are TRBV5-6 and TRBJ2-5; possibly TRBD1 for D (5 bases). The CDR3 consists of 14 residues. V lost 2 bases and J 5 bases, leaving 13 bases between the germline ends. The V gene's germline CDR1 is SGHDT and CDR2 YYEEEE. DNA of the CDR3: TGTGCCAGCAGCTTAAGCCTTAGGGGTGAGACCCAGTACTTC. Encoded protein: CASSLSLRGETQYF.

V usage is TRBV20-1 and J usage is TRBJ2-2; D may be TRBD1 (5 bases). The CDR3 sequence is 16 residues long. Trimming took 0 bases from V and 5 from J, leaving 16 bases between them. The germline gives CDR1 DFQATT, CDR2 SNEGSKA (reference sequence). The CDR3 protein is CSARDRRQGSTGELFF. The CDR3 nucleotides read TGCAGTGCTAGAGATCGAAGGCAGGGATCAACCGGGGAGCTGTTTTTT.

This clonotype has only one observation. The V gene is TRBV7-2, the J gene TRBJ2-5, with TRBD2 identical over 14 bases. V lost 4 bases and J lost 2; bases outside the gene matches: 3. CDR3 length: 16 residues. Germline lookup yields CDR1 SGHTA and CDR2 FQGNSA. CDR3 sequence reads: CASSWTSGGPQETQYF. For the CDR3, the DNA is TGTGCCAGCAGCTGGACTAGCGGGGGGCCGCAAGAGACCCAGTACTTC.

The chain uses TRBV19 and TRBJ2-3; no clear D. The CDR3 contains 13 residues. CDR1 is LNHDA, CDR2 SQIVND, per germline (reference sequence). V was shortened by 4 bases and J by 2 bases, with 7 bases between the two germline ends. In nucleotides, the CDR3 is TGTGCCAGTAGTAGGGTAACCACAGATACGCAGTATTTT. It specifies CASSRVTTDTQYF.

This clonotype was observed a handful of times. The V gene is TRBV11-2, the J gene TRBJ2-7; D is uncertain. Per germline, CDR1 SGHAT and CDR2 FQNNGV. V gave up 0 bases and J gave up 3 bases, with 12 bases separating them. CDR3 length: 15 amino acids. CDR3 residues: CASSLDLGSGYEQYF. The CDR3 DNA reads TGTGCCAGCAGCTTAGATCTGGGGTCCGGCTACGAGCAGTACTTC.

The chain employs TRBV7-9 and TRBJ1-2; 9 bases agree with TRBD1. This CDR3 spans 14 amino acids. CDR1 is SEHNR and CDR2 is FQNEAQ in the germline V gene (reference sequence). Germline trimming cut 1 base from V and 8 bases from J; bases unmatched to any gene: 5. The CDR3 region is CASSLVGQGGGYTF. The CDR3 nucleotides are TGTGCCAGCAGCTTAGTGGGACAGGGTGGAGGCTACACCTTC.

This clonotype came up a few times. The chain joins TRBV19 to TRBJ2-7; no clear D gene. The CDR3 has 11 amino acids. Trimming removed 2 bases at V and 6 bases at J, with 5 bases between. Germline-derived CDR1 and CDR2 are LNHDA and SQIVND (reference sequence). CDR3 bases: TGTGCCAGTAGTATATGGGGCGAGCAGTACTTC. Its protein product is CASSIWGEQYF.

The chain recombines TRBV12-3 or TRBV12-4 with TRBJ2-2; tentatively, D is TRBD1 (5 bases). V shed 5 bases and J shed 6 bases, with 16 bases lying between them. This CDR3 has 15 residues. CDR3 in amino acids: CASSPGRLGPGELFF. The CDR3, as DNA: TGTGCCAGCAGTCCAGGGCGTCTCGGTCCCGGGGAGCTGTTTTTT.

V and J are TRBV4-1 and TRBJ2-2, with TRBD1 matching 7 bases. J was trimmed by 3 bases and V by 1 base; bases with no gene match: 2. The germline V gene has CDR1 MGHRA and CDR2 YSYEKL. The CDR3 has 15 amino acids. This CDR3 reads CASSQAGQYTGELFF. The CDR3, as DNA: TGCGCCAGCAGCCAAGCGGGACAGTACACCGGGGAGCTGTTTTTT.

This clonotype came up a few times. J is TRBJ2-2 and V is TRBV5-1, with TRBD1 matching over 7 bases. CDR1 SGHRS and CDR2 YFSETQ come from the germline V gene. The junction had 6 bases not matched to a gene; V was cut back by 3 bases and J by 1 base. CDR3 length equals 16 residues. CDR3 sequence: CASSSDRVRNTGELFF. The DNA of the CDR3 is TGCGCCAGCAGCTCTGACAGGGTGCGGAACACCGGGGAGCTGTTTTTT.

This clonotype was detected only a few times. The genes are TRBV28 and TRBJ1-2; possible D gene TRBD1, 6 bases. CDR1 and CDR2 from the germline V gene are MDHEN and SYDVKM. The ends were cut back, 0 bases at V and 4 bases at J, with 15 bases in the middle. The CDR3 is made up of 16 amino acids. The CDR3 sequence: CASSLWGRGGGYGYTF. CDR3 bases: TGTGCCAGCAGTTTATGGGGTCGAGGGGGTGGCTATGGCTACACCTTC.

This clonotype has more than one count but fewer than ten. V gene TRBV18 combines with J gene TRBJ1-6; possible D gene TRBD1, 5 bases. Trimming removed 6 bases at V and 5 bases at J, with 17 bases between. CDR3 length: 16 amino acids. Germline V lookup: CDR1 KGHSH, CDR2 LQKENI. The CDR3 protein is CASSPSRGRDNSPLHF. In DNA form, the CDR3 reads TGTGCCAGCTCTCCTTCCCGGGGGAGAGATAATTCACCCCTCCACTTT.

The gene calls are TRBV7-9 and TRBJ2-1; D ambiguous. The germline CDR1 and CDR2 sequences are SEHNR and FQNEAQ (reference sequence). V lost 1 base and J lost 0, with 10 bases in between. CDR3 length equals 16 residues. The CDR3 nucleotides read TGTGCCAGCAGCTTAGATCCCGATAGCTCCTACAATGAGCAGTTCTTC. As protein: CASSLDPDSSYNEQFF.